Below, 2 T cell receptor beta chains from the same sample are listed, as sequenced in a study of blood T cell repertoires in COVID-19. The repertoire was sequenced with immunoSEQ multiplex PCR; TCRdb's copy has only in-frame clones and lacks some. The sample yields approximately 240,000 clones, about 88% seen once. Sequenced material: peripheral blood. These receptors were collected from a woman aged 40-49 years who had recovered from COVID-19.

V is TRBV19 and J is TRBJ2-7; perhaps TRBD2 as D (5 bases). Germline CDR1 and CDR2: LNHDA and SQIVND (reference sequence). V was cut by 6 bases and J by 1 base, with 22 bases left in between. This CDR3 region has 17 residues. CDR3 nucleotide sequence: TGTGCCAGTAGCCTTACTAGAACACCATCCATGTCCTACGAGCAGTACTTC. Amino acids: CASSLTRTPSMSYEQYF.

This clone appeared a few times. This rearrangement joins TRBV11-3 to TRBJ1-6; D is unresolved. Trimming removed 1 base at V and 5 bases at J, with 3 bases between. CDR3 length equals 13 residues. Germline V gene lookup returns CDR1 SGHNT and CDR2 YENEEA. Written as DNA, the CDR3 is TGTGCCAGCAGCTTAGGCGATAATTCACCCCTCCACTTT. This gives the protein CASSLGDNSPLHF.